A single T cell receptor (beta chain) is shown here with its context. The table lists this clonotype with a few counts. Which antigen it targets is not known. No much larger clone exists at a distance of one base, and base qualities are not known. All donors were healthy Caucasians. Three pairs of female monozygotic twins, all aged about 18 to 30 years, made up the twin cohort. RNA for TCR libraries was isolated from peripheral blood mononuclear cells. The sample comes from a study of identical twins listed by TCRdb under 2016. At the level of the whole study: To test whether fetal clonotypes persist, the study used deep sequencing on TCR alpha and beta repertoires from monozygotic twins, unrelated adults of various ages, and cord blood. Replicate twin experiments were performed at different times using different library preparation protocols to rule out contamination.

The CDR3 goes from the cysteine to the phenylalanine over 14 residues. Only CDR3 DNA remains: 42 bases, in frame from the first base. CDR1 and CDR2 (LGHNA, YSLEER) derive from the germline V gene. Between the V and J ends, shortened by 1 base and 9 bases respectively, the junction contains 13 bases. Broad study findings and their caveats: Because the same donors could not be followed over many years, the conclusions relied on cross-sectional statistical analysis. Compared with coincidental sharing between unrelated individuals, out-of-frame TCR alpha sequences shared between twins showed an excess of sequences with low generation probability. Out-of-frame TCR alpha sharing in monozygotic twins was systematically underestimated by recombination models, whereas sharing between unrelated individuals was in agreement with the recombination models. Invariant T cells such as MAIT and iNKT could partly confound zero-insertion analyses, although diverse VJ usage argued against such confounding for most clonotypes. Excess twin sharing in beta out-of-frame sequences was weaker because fewer shared sequences lowered the signal-to-noise ratio. Abundant cord blood beta clonotypes had fewer insertions, young adult naive repertoires showed a similar but weaker trend, and memory repertoires showed no such trend.

The library was generated by 5' RACE. The instrument given in TCRdb is Illumina HiSeq 2000. A universal primer binding site was added through template switching, and the final cDNA carried a unique molecular identifier so that TCR cDNA molecules could be counted accurately. Specific primers in the conserved constant-segment region were used to synthesize first-strand cDNA for TCR alpha and beta chains. To control for contamination, each cDNA library was double barcoded with a SMART-Mk sample barcode plus Illumina barcodes. TruSeq adapter sequences and Illumina sample barcodes were added in two successive PCR steps. The TCR alpha and beta cDNA libraries were sequenced on the Illumina HiSeq platform using custom primers. The authors' analysis ran thus. MiGEC processed the raw reads to extract unique molecular identifiers, while MiXCR was used to determine the CDR3 positions. Recombination models were inferred per individual with the repgenHMM and IGoR tools using an EM algorithm. Shared clonotype analysis was performed with the tcR package in R, normalizing sharing by the product of cloneset sizes. Out-of-frame nonproductive sequences were analyzed to study raw recombination free of thymic and clonal selection effects. The public reads were quality trimmed at Q25 with fastp and then assembled into clones with MiXCR by TCRdb, keeping productive beta chains. Identical CDR3 proteins give one entry, which carries the most common genes and DNA. The V and J calls were determined by TCRdb, not by the authors. This sample lists a few hundred thousand distinct CDR3 sequences; 9.6% were detected once. Approximately 3.2% of the sample is held by the ten biggest clonotypes.

The same data also went into a second study, on yellow fever vaccine responses in identical twins. As described in the second report: According to the authors, the vaccine-induced T cell response in identical twins seemed to be partly convergent and partly specific to each individual. The study precisely tracked vaccine-responding T cell clones in identical twins.

The clonotype originates from a woman in her late teens or twenties in good health. Sequencing used PBMCs. The chain employs TRBV4-3 and TRBJ2-4, with a weak D call of TRBD2 (5 bases match). The DNA sequence reads TGCGCCAGCAGCCAAGGCCGGGAATCCGGCATTCAGTACTTC. Translated, it reads CASSQGRESGIQYF.